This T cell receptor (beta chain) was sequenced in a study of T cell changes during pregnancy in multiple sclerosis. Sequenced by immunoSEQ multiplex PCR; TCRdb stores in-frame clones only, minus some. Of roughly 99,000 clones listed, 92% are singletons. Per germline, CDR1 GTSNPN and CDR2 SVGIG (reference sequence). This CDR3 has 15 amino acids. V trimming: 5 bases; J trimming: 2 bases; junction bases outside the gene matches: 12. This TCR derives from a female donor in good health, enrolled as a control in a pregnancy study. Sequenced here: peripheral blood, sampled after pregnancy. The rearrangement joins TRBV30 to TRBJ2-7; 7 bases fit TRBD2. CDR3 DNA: TGTGCCTGGTCCCCCTCCTGGACTAGGGCCTACGAGCAGTACTTC. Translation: CAWSPSWTRAYEQYF. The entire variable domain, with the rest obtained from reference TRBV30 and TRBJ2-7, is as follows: SQTIHQWPATLVQPVGSPLSLECTVEGTSNPNLYWYRQAAGRGLQLLFYSVGIGQISSEVPQNLSASRPQDRQFILSSKKLLLSDSGFYLCAWSPSWTRAYEQYFGPGTRLTVT.